The 17 T cell receptor beta chains in this list originate from one sample, sequenced in a study of shared clonotypes between healthy human individuals. Data came from immunoSEQ multiplex PCR; TCRdb stores just in-frame clones and leaves some out. The sample records around 2.5 million clones, 80% to 95% being singletons. Sequenced material: naive CD4+ T cells from PBMCs. Specified subset: CD45RA+ positively selected. Every receptor here comes from a man aged 18 to 30 in good health. Some clones in this sample may be carry-over from other donors' samples.

V is TRBV6-1 and J is TRBJ2-5; 10 bases map to TRBD2. The CDR3 covers 15 residues. After removal of 7 bases from V and 1 base from J, the junction contained 6 bases not matched to a gene. The germline V gene has CDR1 MNHNS and CDR2 SASEGT. CDR3 amino acids: CASMKLAGLQETQYF. The CDR3 nucleotides are TGTGCCAGCATGAAACTAGCGGGGCTCCAAGAGACCCAGTACTTC.

The chain has TRBV4-3 and TRBJ2-5, with D possibly matching TRBD2 (6 bases). The CDR3 has 13 residues. CDR1 is LGHNA and CDR2 is YSLEER in the germline V gene. V shed 2 bases and J shed 4 bases, with 8 bases lying between them. CDR3 coding DNA: TGCGCCAGCAGCCAACGGGGAGGAGAGACCCAGTACTTC. This gives the protein CASSQRGGETQYF.

This clone has just one count. This chain connects TRBV2 to TRBJ2-3; TRBD2 agrees at 7 bases. Per the germline V gene, CDR1 is SNHLY and CDR2 is FYNNEI. The CDR3 is 16 residues long. Unmatched junction bases numbered 9, after V lost 2 bases and J lost 4 bases. The CDR3 protein is CASSESSGGSADTQYF. CDR3 coding DNA: TGTGCCAGCAGTGAATCCTCAGGCGGGAGTGCAGATACGCAGTATTTT.

The chain combines TRBV21-1 with TRBJ2-7; the D call in the table, TRBD1, was not verified against the DNA. TRBV21-1 is reported as a pseudogene. This CDR3 is 14 amino acids long. The CDR3 here is CASSKGQGADEQYF. The CDR3 nucleotides are TGTGCCAGCAGCAAAGGACAGGGGGCCGACGAGCAGTACTTC.

This sequence joins TRBV10-3 and TRBJ2-5; the D is unclear. The germline V gene encodes CDR1 ENHRY and CDR2 SYGVKD. The CDR3 runs to 17 residues. Trimming pared 0 bases from V and 2 bases from J, leaving 16 bases between. This CDR3 reads CAISESGEYLDQETQYF. The CDR3 DNA reads as TGTGCCATCAGTGAGTCAGGTGAATACCTAGATCAAGAGACCCAGTACTTC.

The chain recombines TRBV6-1 with TRBJ2-2; the D is unclear. Germline lookup yields CDR1 MNHNS and CDR2 SASEGT. The V end was cut by 4 bases, the J end by 2 bases, with 11 bases between. The CDR3 contains 15 residues. In nucleotides, the CDR3 is TGTGCCAGCAGTGCCGGCTTCCTCAACACCGGGGAGCTGTTTTTT. Amino acid sequence: CASSAGFLNTGELFF.

V usage is TRBV6-5 and J usage is TRBJ2-4; D call uncertain. CDR1 and CDR2 (germline): MNHEY, SVGAGI. The CDR3 has 15 residues. V lost 2 bases to trimming and J lost 0 bases, with 8 bases between them. The CDR3 sequence is CASSYSMLAKNIQYF. The CDR3 DNA reads TGTGCCAGCAGTTACAGTATGTTAGCCAAAAACATTCAGTACTTC.

The V gene is TRBV19, the J gene TRBJ2-2, with 10 bases fitting TRBD1. Germline V lookup: CDR1 LNHDA, CDR2 SQIVND (reference sequence). The CDR3 loop spans 16 amino acids. The V segment lost 3 bases and the J segment 3 bases; nucleotides outside the gene matches: 4. In DNA, the CDR3 is TGTGCCAGTAGTATGGTGACAGGGGGCTACACCGGGGAGCTGTTTTTT. Translated: CASSMVTGGYTGELFF.

This sequence joins TRBV21-1 and TRBJ2-3. TRBV21-1 is described as a pseudogene. This CDR3 spans 19 amino acids. CDR3 sequence reads: CASSKALADTRTSTDTQYF. The CDR3 DNA follows: TGTGCCAGCAGCAAAGCGCTGGCGGACACTCGGACTAGCACAGATACGCAGTATTTT.

The J gene is TRBJ1-2, the V gene TRBV2; no clear D gene. Trimming cost V 5 bases and J 6 bases, with 19 bases left between them. There are 15 residues in the CDR3. Germline V lookup: CDR1 SNHLY, CDR2 FYNNEI. The CDR3 region is CASSLYPTPQDGYTF. The CDR3 nucleotides are TGTGCCAGCAGTCTTTATCCCACTCCTCAGGATGGCTACACCTTC.

V is TRBV2 and J is TRBJ2-1, with 7 bases fitting TRBD1. The CDR3 consists of 13 residues. Germline V gene lookup returns CDR1 SNHLY and CDR2 FYNNEI. V shed 4 bases and J 8 bases; nucleotides not matched to a gene: 5. The CDR3 sequence is CASSGTGRDEQFF. DNA for the CDR3: TGTGCCAGCAGTGGGACAGGCAGGGATGAGCAGTTCTTC.

The chain recombines TRBV7-2 with TRBJ1-2; TRBD1 might be the D (5 bases). V lost 1 base, J lost 2 bases, and 8 bases lay in between. Germline V gives CDR1 SGHTA, CDR2 FQGNSA. CDR3 length: 14 residues. CDR3 sequence: CASSLDGGNYGYTF. The CDR3, as DNA: TGTGCCAGCAGCTTAGATGGGGGGAACTATGGCTACACCTTC.

This chain links TRBV9 with TRBJ2-3; D gene unclear. Germline-derived CDR1 and CDR2 are SGDLS and YYNGEE. V gave up 0 bases and J gave up 1 base, with 12 bases separating them. The CDR3 is 16 amino acids. The CDR3 DNA reads as TGTGCCAGCAGCGTAGCCAAGGCCGGAGGCACAGATACGCAGTATTTT. Protein sequence: CASSVAKAGGTDTQYF.

This clone was found a few times. Other nucleotide sequences from this sample produce the same CDR3. V is TRBV11-3 and J is TRBJ2-2; D not resolved. V was clipped by 1 base and J by 1 base, with 4 bases between them. The germline gives CDR1 SGHNT, CDR2 YENEEA. This CDR3 is built from 14 residues. CDR3 residues: CASSLGRNTGELFF. CDR3 sequence (DNA): TGTGCCAGCAGCTTAGGGAGGAACACCGGGGAGCTGTTTTTT.

The J gene is TRBJ1-2, the V gene TRBV7-9; D unclear. V was trimmed by 8 bases and J by 4 bases, leaving 14 bases between them. CDR3 length: 13 amino acids. The germline gives CDR1 SEHNR, CDR2 FQNEAQ (reference sequence). CDR3 residues: CASGAAGIYGYTF. The CDR3 DNA reads as TGTGCCAGCGGTGCGGCCGGGATCTATGGCTACACCTTC.

The chain uses TRBV5-1 and TRBJ1-1; 9 positions agree with TRBD1. The length of the CDR3 is 16 residues. Germline V gene lookup returns CDR1 SGHRS and CDR2 YFSETQ. With 4 bases clipped from V and 0 bases from J, the junction kept 7 bases outside the gene matches. This CDR3 is CASSIAGTGLNTEAFF. The CDR3 DNA sequence: TGCGCCAGCAGCATCGCCGGGACAGGGTTGAACACTGAAGCTTTCTTT.

J is TRBJ1-2 and V is TRBV5-6; weak D call: TRBD1 (5 bases). This CDR3 spans 14 amino acids. The V gene lost 1 base and the J gene lost 5 bases, with 12 bases spanning the gap. Germline V CDR1 and CDR2: SGHDT, YYEEEE. CDR3 DNA sequence: TGTGCCAGCAGCTTGACCGGGACGGATTATGGCTACACCTTC. Translating it yields CASSLTGTDYGYTF.